Sequencing of this T cell receptor beta chain was carried out in a study of response to subunit inactivated influenza vaccine. The germline CDR1 and CDR2 sequences are MNHNS and SASEGT. V dropped 6 bases and J dropped 3 bases, with 15 bases sitting between them. The CDR3 is made up of 15 amino acids. This clonotype was seen at least ten times. No antigen is known for it. Broader study findings: The authors offered the suggestion that each seasonal influenza vaccination recruits few new T cells.

One entry per CDR3 protein, called by TCRdb with MiXCR from the RT-PCR reads. The sample includes 150,000 to 200,000 distinct CDR3 sequences, about 9.3% of them seen just once. Here the sequenced sample was non-naive T cells sorted from PBMCs, taken on the day of vaccination. This clonotype originated in a man between 45 and 60 years old who received an inactivated influenza vaccine. The chain joins TRBV6-1 to TRBJ1-5, with D possibly TRBD1 on 5 matching bases. The CDR3 sequence: CASSPTLGPNQPQHF. In DNA form, the CDR3 reads TGTGCCAGCAGCCCTACCCTGGGGCCCAATCAGCCCCAGCATTTT.